This T cell receptor (beta chain) was sequenced during a study of blood T cell repertoires in COVID-19. Study context: Acute-phase and convalescent COVID-19 samples originated in the United States, Italy and Spain. In each case, the material was cDNA or gDNA derived from T cells, B-cell-depleted T cells, or PBMCs.

Trimming stripped 1 base from V and 0 bases from J, with 22 bases between. This CDR3 contains 21 residues. Per germline, CDR1 LNHDA and CDR2 SQIVND (reference sequence). Authors' processing steps: Amplification with reference gene primers provided the estimates of nucleated cell counts. The method was immunoSEQ multiplex PCR; TCRdb's version includes in-frame clones alone and lacks a portion of them. V and J calls and clone size follow that table, whereas D and trimming were derived from the DNA. The sample lists just over 150,000 clones, 75% to 90% occurring once. The V gene is TRBV19, the J gene TRBJ1-6; the D gene is possibly TRBD1 (6 bases). Sample: peripheral blood. This clonotype was obtained from a man in his 60s with acute or convalescent COVID-19. CDR3: CASSIGPTGLIKSSYNSPLHF. CDR3 DNA sequence: TGTGCCAGTAGTATAGGGCCGACAGGACTGATAAAAAGCTCCTATAATTCACCCCTCCACTTT.